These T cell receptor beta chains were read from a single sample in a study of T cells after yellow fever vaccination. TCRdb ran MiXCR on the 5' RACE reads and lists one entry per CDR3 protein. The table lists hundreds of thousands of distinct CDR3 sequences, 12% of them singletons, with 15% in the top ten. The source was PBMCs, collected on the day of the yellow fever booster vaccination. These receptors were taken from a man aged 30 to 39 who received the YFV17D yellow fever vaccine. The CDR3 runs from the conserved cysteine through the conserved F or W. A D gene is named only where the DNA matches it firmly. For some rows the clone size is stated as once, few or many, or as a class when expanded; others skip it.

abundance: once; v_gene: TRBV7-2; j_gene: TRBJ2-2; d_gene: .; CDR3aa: CASSLRGRVTGELFF; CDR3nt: TGTGCCAGCAGCTTACGAGGGAGAGTTACCGGGGAGCTGTTTTTT
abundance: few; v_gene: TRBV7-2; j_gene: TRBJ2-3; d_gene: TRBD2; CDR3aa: CASSLVSGGDTQYF; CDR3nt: TGTGCCAGCAGCTTAGTGTCGGGAGGGGATACGCAGTATTTT
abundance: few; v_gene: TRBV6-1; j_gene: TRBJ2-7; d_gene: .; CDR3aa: CASTHRGRGEQYF; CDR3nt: TGTGCCAGCACTCACCGGGGTAGGGGCGAGCAGTACTTC
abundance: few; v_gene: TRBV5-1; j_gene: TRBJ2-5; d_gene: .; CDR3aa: CASSLVNGLAEETQYF; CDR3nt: TGCGCCAGCAGCTTGGTTAACGGGCTTGCGGAAGAGACCCAGTACTTC
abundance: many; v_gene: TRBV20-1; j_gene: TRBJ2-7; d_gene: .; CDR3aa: CSVRGSGTSEQYF; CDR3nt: TGCAGTGTGAGGGGTTCGGGAACGAGCGAGCAGTACTTC
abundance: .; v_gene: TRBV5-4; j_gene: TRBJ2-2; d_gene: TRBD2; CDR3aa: CASSWGLANGNGELFF; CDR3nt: TGTGCCAGCAGCTGGGGACTAGCGAATGGGAACGGGGAGCTGTTTTTT
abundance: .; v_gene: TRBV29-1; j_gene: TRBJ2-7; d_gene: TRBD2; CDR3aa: CSVETSGNPYEQYF; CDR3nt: TGCAGCGTTGAAACTAGCGGGAACCCCTACGAGCAGTACTTC
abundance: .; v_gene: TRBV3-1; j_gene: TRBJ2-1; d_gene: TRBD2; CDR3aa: CASSQVRGRLNEQFF; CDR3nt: TGTGCCAGCAGCCAAGTGCGCGGGAGGCTCAATGAGCAGTTCTTC
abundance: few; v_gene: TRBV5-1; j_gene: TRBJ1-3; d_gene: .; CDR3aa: CASSLAGGSSSGNTIYF; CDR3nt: TGCGCCAGCAGCTTGGCCGGCGGCTCTTCCTCTGGAAACACCATATATTTT
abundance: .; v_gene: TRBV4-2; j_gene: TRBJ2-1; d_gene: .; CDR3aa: CASSQVGLADLNEQFF; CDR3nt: TGTGCCAGCAGCCAAGTAGGGCTAGCTGACCTCAATGAGCAGTTCTTC
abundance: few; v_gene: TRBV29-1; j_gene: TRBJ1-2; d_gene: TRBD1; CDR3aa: CNAGGDYGYTF; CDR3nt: TGCAACGCAGGGGGAGACTATGGCTACACCTTC
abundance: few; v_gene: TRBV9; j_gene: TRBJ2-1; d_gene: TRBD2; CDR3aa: CASSVAASGRGRQFF; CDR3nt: TGTGCCAGCAGCGTAGCGGCTAGCGGGAGGGGGAGACAGTTCTTC
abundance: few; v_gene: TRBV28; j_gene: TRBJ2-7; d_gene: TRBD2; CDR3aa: CASSPRWERESEQYF; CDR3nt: TGTGCCAGCAGTCCACGCTGGGAGCGGGAGTCCGAGCAGTACTTC
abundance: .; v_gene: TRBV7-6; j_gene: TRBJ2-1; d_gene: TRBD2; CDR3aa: CASSGTSGSFNEQFF; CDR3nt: TGTGCCAGCAGCGGTACTAGCGGGAGTTTCAATGAGCAGTTCTTC
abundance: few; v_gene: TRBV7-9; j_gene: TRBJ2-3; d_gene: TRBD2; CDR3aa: CASSPLAGVTDTQYF; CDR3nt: TGTGCCAGCAGCCCCCTAGCGGGAGTGACAGATACGCAGTATTTT
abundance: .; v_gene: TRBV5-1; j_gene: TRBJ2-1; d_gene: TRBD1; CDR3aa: CASSGGTGAVGYNEQFF; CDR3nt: TGCGCCAGCAGCGGCGGGACAGGGGCCGTTGGCTACAATGAGCAGTTCTTC
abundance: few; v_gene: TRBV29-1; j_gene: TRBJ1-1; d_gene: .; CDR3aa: CSVGVAGSNTEAFF; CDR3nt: TGCAGCGTTGGGGTAGCGGGGTCGAACACTGAAGCTTTCTTT
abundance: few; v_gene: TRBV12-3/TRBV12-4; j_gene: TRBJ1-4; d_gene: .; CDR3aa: CASTRTGGNEKLFF; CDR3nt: TGTGCCAGCACCCGGACGGGGGGTAATGAAAAACTGTTTTTT
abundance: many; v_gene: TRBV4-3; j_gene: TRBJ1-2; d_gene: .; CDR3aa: CASSQDPPGSNPYGYTF; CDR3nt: TGCGCCAGCAGCCAAGATCCGCCCGGGTCTAACCCCTATGGCTACACCTTC
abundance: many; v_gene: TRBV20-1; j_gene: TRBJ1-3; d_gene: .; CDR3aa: CSARDPRGGNTIYF; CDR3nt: TGCAGTGCTAGAGATCCGAGGGGAGGAAACACCATATATTTT
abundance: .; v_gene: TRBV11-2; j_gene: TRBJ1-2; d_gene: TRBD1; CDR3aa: CASSSSGQAAYGYTF; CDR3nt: TGTGCCAGCAGCTCCAGTGGACAGGCCGCCTATGGCTACACCTTC
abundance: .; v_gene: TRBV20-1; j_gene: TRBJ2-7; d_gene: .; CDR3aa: CSASSGLKLGYEQYF; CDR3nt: TGCAGTGCTAGTTCAGGACTGAAGTTGGGCTACGAGCAGTACTTC
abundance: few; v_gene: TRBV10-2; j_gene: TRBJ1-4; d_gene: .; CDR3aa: CASTEGATNEKLFF; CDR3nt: TGCGCCAGCACAGAGGGGGCAACTAATGAAAAACTGTTTTTT
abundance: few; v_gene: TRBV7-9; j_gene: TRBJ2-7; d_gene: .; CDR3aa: CASSLGATREQYF; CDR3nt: TGTGCCAGCAGCTTAGGAGCTACGCGAGAGCAGTACTTC
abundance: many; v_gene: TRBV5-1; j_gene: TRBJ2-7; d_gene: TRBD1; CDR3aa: CASSNPPGQDYEQYF; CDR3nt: TGCGCCAGCAGCAATCCGCCGGGACAGGACTACGAGCAGTACTTC
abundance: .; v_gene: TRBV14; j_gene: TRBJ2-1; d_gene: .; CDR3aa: CASSQQVGSSYNEQFF; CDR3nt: TGTGCCAGCAGCCAGCAAGTCGGTTCGTCCTACAATGAGCAGTTCTTC
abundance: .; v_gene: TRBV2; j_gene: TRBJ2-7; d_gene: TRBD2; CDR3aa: CASGTNEQYF; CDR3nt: TGTGCCAGCGGGACTAACGAGCAGTACTTC
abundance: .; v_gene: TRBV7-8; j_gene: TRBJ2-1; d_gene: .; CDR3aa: CASSFRGNSYNEQFF; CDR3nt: TGTGCCAGCAGCTTTAGGGGGAACTCCTACAATGAGCAGTTCTTC
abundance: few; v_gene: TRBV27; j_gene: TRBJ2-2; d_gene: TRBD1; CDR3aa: CASKTGGTTGELFF; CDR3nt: TGTGCCAGCAAGACAGGGGGAACCACCGGGGAGCTGTTTTTT
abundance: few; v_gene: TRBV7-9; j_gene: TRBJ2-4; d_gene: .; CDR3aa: CASSPGGGTLAKNIQYF; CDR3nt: TGTGCCAGCAGCCCCGGAGGGGGGACCCTTGCCAAAAACATTCAGTACTTC
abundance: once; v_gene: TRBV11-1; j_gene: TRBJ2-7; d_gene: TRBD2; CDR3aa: CASSLRDYGKREGQEQYF; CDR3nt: TGTGCCAGCAGCTTAAGGGACTATGGCAAGCGGGAGGGCCAGGAGCAGTACTTC
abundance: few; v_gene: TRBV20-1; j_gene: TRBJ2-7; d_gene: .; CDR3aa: CSATQGGGGWAEIEQYF; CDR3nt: TGCAGTGCTACCCAAGGTGGAGGGGGGTGGGCAGAGATCGAGCAGTACTTC
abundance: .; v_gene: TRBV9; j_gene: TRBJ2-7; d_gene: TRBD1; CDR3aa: CASSFTTGAYEQYF; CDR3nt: TGTGCCAGCAGCTTTACGACAGGGGCTTACGAGCAGTACTTC
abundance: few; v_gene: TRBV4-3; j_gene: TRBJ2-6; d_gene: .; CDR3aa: CASSQEGRPSGANVLTF; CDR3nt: TGCGCCAGCAGCCAAGAAGGCAGGCCCTCTGGGGCCAACGTCCTGACTTTC
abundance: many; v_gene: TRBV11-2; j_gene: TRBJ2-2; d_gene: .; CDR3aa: CASSLGVLGELFF; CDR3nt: TGTGCCAGCAGCTTAGGGGTACTGGGGGAGCTGTTTTTT
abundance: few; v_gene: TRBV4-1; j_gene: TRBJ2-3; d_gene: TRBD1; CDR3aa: CASSQDDRVIDTQYF; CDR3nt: TGCGCCAGCAGCCAAGATGACAGGGTAATAGATACGCAGTATTTT
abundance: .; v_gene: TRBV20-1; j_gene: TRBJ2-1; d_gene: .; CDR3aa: CCARDAGTGYYNEQFF; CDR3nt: TGCTGCGCTAGAGACGCCGGGACTGGTTACTACAATGAGCAGTTCTTC
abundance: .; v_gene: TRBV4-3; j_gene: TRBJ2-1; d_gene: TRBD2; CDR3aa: CASSQGEREGHHNEQFF; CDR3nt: TGCGCCAGCAGCCAAGGCGAGCGGGAGGGCCACCACAATGAGCAGTTCTTC
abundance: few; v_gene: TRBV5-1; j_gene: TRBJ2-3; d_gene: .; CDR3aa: CASQGGRYTDTQYF; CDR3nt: TGCGCCAGCCAGGGGGGACGGTACACAGATACGCAGTATTTT
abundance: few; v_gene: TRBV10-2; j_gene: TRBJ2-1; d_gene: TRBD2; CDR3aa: CASQRWTSVSNEQFF; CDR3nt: TGCGCCAGCCAGAGATGGACTAGCGTGAGTAATGAGCAGTTCTTC
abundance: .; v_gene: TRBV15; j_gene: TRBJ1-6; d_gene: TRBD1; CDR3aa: CATSRVGQGGSPLHF; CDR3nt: TGTGCCACCAGCAGAGTGGGCCAGGGGGGTTCACCCCTCCACTTT
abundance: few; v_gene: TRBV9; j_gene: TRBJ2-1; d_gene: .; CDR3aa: CASSGSPVVNEQFF; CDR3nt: TGTGCCAGCAGCGGTTCGCCGGTCGTCAATGAGCAGTTCTTC
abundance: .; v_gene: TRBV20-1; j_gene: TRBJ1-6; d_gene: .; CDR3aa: CSARETDSPLHF; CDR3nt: TGCAGTGCTAGAGAGACCGATTCACCCCTCCACTTT
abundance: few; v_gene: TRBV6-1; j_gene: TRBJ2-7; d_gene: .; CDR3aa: CASSEEEVEGPLYEQYF; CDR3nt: TGTGCCAGCAGTGAAGAGGAGGTGGAAGGTCCCCTCTACGAGCAGTACTTC
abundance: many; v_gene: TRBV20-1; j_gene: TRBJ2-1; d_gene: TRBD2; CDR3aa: CSAREYSGRNDYNEQFF; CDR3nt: TGCAGTGCTAGAGAATATAGCGGGAGGAACGACTACAATGAGCAGTTCTTC
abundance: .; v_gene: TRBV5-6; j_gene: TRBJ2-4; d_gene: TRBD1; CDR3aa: CASSDRQGTEEYF; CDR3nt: TGTGCCAGCAGCGACAGACAGGGGACAGAAGAGTACTTC
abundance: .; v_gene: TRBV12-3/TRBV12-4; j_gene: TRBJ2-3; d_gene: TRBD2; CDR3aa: CASSSTGGFTDTQYF; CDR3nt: TGTGCCAGCAGTTCGACGGGAGGCTTCACAGATACGCAGTATTTT
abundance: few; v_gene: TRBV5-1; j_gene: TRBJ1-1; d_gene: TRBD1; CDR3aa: CASSLGRDRVRNTEAFF; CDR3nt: TGCGCCAGCAGCTTGGGGAGAGACAGGGTGAGGAACACTGAAGCTTTCTTT
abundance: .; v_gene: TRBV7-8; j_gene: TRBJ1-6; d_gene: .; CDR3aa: CASSEGLLNSPLHF; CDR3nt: TGTGCCAGCAGCGAGGGCTTGCTAAATTCACCCCTCCACTTT
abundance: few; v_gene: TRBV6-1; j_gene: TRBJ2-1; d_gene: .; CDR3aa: CASAQGGSYNEQFF; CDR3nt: TGTGCCAGCGCCCAAGGGGGCTCCTACAATGAGCAGTTCTTC
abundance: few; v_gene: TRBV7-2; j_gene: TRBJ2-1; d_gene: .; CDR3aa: CASSLAPIAANEQFF; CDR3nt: TGTGCCAGCAGCTTAGCGCCGATAGCGGCCAATGAGCAGTTCTTC
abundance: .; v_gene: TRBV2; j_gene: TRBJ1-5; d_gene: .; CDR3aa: CASSTGLQPQHF; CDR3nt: TGTGCCAGCAGTACAGGGTTACAGCCCCAGCATTTT
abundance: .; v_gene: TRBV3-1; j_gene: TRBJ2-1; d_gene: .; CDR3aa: CASSQGAGTVGEQFF; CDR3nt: TGTGCCAGCAGCCAAGGGGCCGGGACCGTCGGTGAGCAGTTCTTC
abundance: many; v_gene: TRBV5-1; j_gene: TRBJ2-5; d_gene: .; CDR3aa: CASSAQGGPHETQYF; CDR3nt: TGCGCCAGCAGCGCACAAGGGGGGCCCCACGAGACCCAGTACTTC
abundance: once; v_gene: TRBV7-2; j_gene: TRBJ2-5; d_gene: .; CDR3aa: CASSLRWNEETQYF; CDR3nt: TGTGCCAGCAGCTTACGCTGGAACGAAGAGACCCAGTACTTC